The 13 T cell receptor beta chains reported below all come from one sample, sequenced in a study of quantifying T cell responses using KT2 cells. Study details: RNA was reverse transcribed with TCR alpha and beta constant-region primers.

Each cDNA got a UMI-containing oligo ligated at its 3' end. The first PCR ran roughly 4 cycles with an equimolar RC1.1 and RC1.2 beta primer mix. TCRdb ran MiXCR on the UMI-ligation and nested PCR reads and lists one entry per CDR3 protein. The table lists roughly 38,000 distinct CDR3 sequences, 17% of them singletons. Sequences were obtained from PBMCs spiked with cells of the T cell clone KT2. The receptors were gathered from a human donor.

The rearrangement joins TRBV11-3 to TRBJ1-4; no firm D call. The V and J ends lost 5 bases and 8 bases respectively, with 15 bases between them. The CDR3 contains 14 residues. CDR1 is SGHNT and CDR2 is YENEEA in the germline V gene. CDR3 amino acids: CASSPVPSVEKLFF. Written as DNA, the CDR3 is TGTGCCAGCAGCCCGGTACCGAGCGTGGAAAAACTGTTTTTT.

The chain uses TRBV7-4 and TRBJ2-7; no clear D gene. CDR3 size: 20 residues. Germline CDR1 is SGHVT and CDR2 is SQSDAQ. Trimming pared 1 base from V and 2 bases from J, leaving 27 bases between. CDR3 nucleotides: TGTGCCAGCAGCTTAGAAATCCCGGCCAGGATGCCGCGTGTGGCCTACGAGCAGTACTTC. Translated, it gives CASSLEIPARMPRVAYEQYF.

This clonotype was seen a few times. The CDR3 is CSVERVLAGTEAFF. CDR3 bases: TGCAGCGTTGAGAGGGTATTAGCCGGTACTGAAGCTTTCTTT. The J gene is TRBJ1-1, the V gene TRBV29-1; D is undetermined. Germline V gives CDR1 SQVTM, CDR2 ANQGSEA. The length of the CDR3 is 14 residues. The V end lost 3 bases, the J end lost 5 bases, and 16 bases lay between the germline ends.

This chain uses TRBV4-2 with TRBJ1-5; perhaps TRBD1 as D (5 bases). This CDR3 contains 16 residues. Germline V lookup: CDR1 LGHNA, CDR2 YNFKEQ. V gave up 0 bases and J gave up 1 base, with 10 bases separating them. CDR3 nucleotide sequence: TGTGCCAGCAGCCAAGATTCTTGGGGCAGCAATCAGCCCCAGCATTTT. This sequence encodes CASSQDSWGSNQPQHF.

CDR3 protein: CASKAYRQVVTEAFF. The CDR3, as DNA: TGTGCCAGCAAAGCCTATCGACAGGTGGTCACTGAAGCTTTCTTT. The chain couples TRBV6-6 to TRBJ1-1; TRBD1 is a possible D gene (6 bases). Between the trimmed V and J ends, which lost 7 bases and 4 bases, there was a span of 19 bases. Looked up from germline, CDR1 is MNHNY and CDR2 is SVGAGI (reference sequence). The CDR3 has 15 residues.

This chain connects TRBV20-1 to TRBJ2-1; 13 bases align to TRBD2. The trim removed 2 bases at V and 7 bases at J, leaving 8 bases unmatched. The CDR3 runs 16 residues. CDR1 DFQATT and CDR2 SNEGSKA come from the germline V gene (reference sequence). CDR3 amino acids: CSARHTSGGAGNEQFF. CDR3 in DNA: TGCAGTGCTAGACACACTAGCGGGGGGGCGGGGAATGAGCAGTTCTTC.

This clonotype was seen a few times. The CDR3 here is CASSKGTSAYTGELFF. The CDR3 nucleotides read TGTGCCAGCAGTAAAGGGACTAGCGCCTATACCGGGGAGCTGTTTTTT. The chain joins TRBV6-5 to TRBJ2-2; TRBD2 matches at 10 bases. This CDR3 is 16 amino acids long. V lost 5 bases and J lost 5; bases outside the gene matches: 8. Germline CDR1 and CDR2: MNHEY and SVGAGI.

The table lists this clonotype with many counts. The CDR3: CASSLGSGTGAEETQYF. The CDR3 coding sequence is TGCGCCAGCAGCTTGGGGAGTGGGACAGGGGCTGAGGAGACCCAGTACTTC. The gene calls are TRBV5-1 and TRBJ2-5, with TRBD1 matching 10 bases. V was pared by 0 bases and J by 5 bases, with 10 bases of the junction left unmatched. Germline values: CDR1 SGHRS, CDR2 YFSETQ. The CDR3 loop spans 17 amino acids.

J is TRBJ2-5 and V is TRBV30; D is unclear. This CDR3 has 13 amino acids. Germline V gene sequence: CDR1 GTSNPN, CDR2 SVGIG (reference sequence). The V end was cut by 2 bases, the J end by 1 base, with 8 bases between. The DNA of the CDR3 is TGTGCCTGGAGTCTGGAACTCCAAGAGACCCAGTACTTC. Amino acid sequence: CAWSLELQETQYF.

The rearrangement uses TRBV7-2 and TRBJ1-4; D is ambiguous. The CDR3 spans 15 residues. Trimming stripped 5 bases from V and 0 bases from J, with 10 bases between. Germline CDR1 and CDR2: SGHTA and FQGNSA. CDR3 sequence: CASSLNRATNEKLFF. The CDR3 DNA follows: TGTGCCAGCAGCCTGAACAGAGCAACTAATGAAAAACTGTTTTTT. Based on the CDR3 plus reference TRBV7-2 and TRBJ1-4, the full variable domain is GAGVSQSPSNKVTEKGKDVELRCDPISGHTALYWYRQSLGQGLEFLIYFQGNSAPDKSGLPSDRFSAERTGGSVSTLTIQRTQQEDSAVYLCASSLNRATNEKLFFGSGTQLSVL.

This clonotype was counted a few times. J is TRBJ1-2 and V is TRBV25-1, with D possibly TRBD1 on 5 matching bases. V lost 8 bases and J lost 4, with 14 bases in between. CDR1 MGHDK and CDR2 SYGVNS come from the germline V gene. The CDR3 contains 13 residues. The CDR3 is CASRQGTFYGYTF. The CDR3 nucleotides read TGTGCCAGCCGGCAGGGTACATTCTATGGCTACACCTTC.

Ten or more counts support this clonotype. V and J are TRBV19 and TRBJ1-5, with no clear D. The V gene lost 9 bases and the J gene lost 0 bases, with 15 bases spanning the gap. Germline loops: CDR1 LNHDA, CDR2 SQIVND (reference sequence). The CDR3 runs 15 residues. The CDR3 bases are TGTGCCAGCGATCCTGGGCAGGTTAGCAATCAGCCCCAGCATTTT. As protein: CASDPGQVSNQPQHF.

This chain joins TRBV7-8 and TRBJ2-1; TRBD2 matches 10 bases. Germline V CDR1 and CDR2: SGHVS, FQNEAQ. There are 15 residues in the CDR3. Trimming removed 3 bases from V and 6 bases from J; junction bases left unmatched: 5. CDR3: CASSFTSGNTNEQFF. In nucleotides, the CDR3 is TGTGCCAGCAGCTTCACTAGCGGGAATACCAATGAGCAGTTCTTC.